This T cell receptor (beta chain) is from a study of somatic mutations in cytotoxic T cells in rheumatoid arthritis. On this clone: Its antigen is unknown.

The study's findings and limits: With advancing age, CD8+ clonality climbed in rheumatoid arthritis patients but did not rise in healthy controls.

Authors' data handling: Rarely, patient CD8+ clones larger than 1% corresponded to published virus-specific TCRB sequences. Profiled with immunoSEQ multiplex PCR; TCRdb holds only in-frame clones, not every one. The V and J calls and clone size were taken over from that table, and D and trimming were inferred from the DNA. The sample yields about 23,000 clones, roughly 80% seen once. CDR1 is SGHTA, CDR2 FQGNSA, per germline. The CDR3 loop spans 13 amino acids. V was cut by 6 bases and J by 1 base, with 9 bases left in between. The J gene is TRBJ1-1, the V gene TRBV7-2; D not certain. This sequence originates from an adult with rheumatoid arthritis. Sequences were obtained from CD8+ T cells sorted from blood. Here the CDR3 DNA reads TGTGCCAGCAGGGATTTCGAGAACACTGAAGCTTTCTTT. It translates to CASRDFENTEAFF.